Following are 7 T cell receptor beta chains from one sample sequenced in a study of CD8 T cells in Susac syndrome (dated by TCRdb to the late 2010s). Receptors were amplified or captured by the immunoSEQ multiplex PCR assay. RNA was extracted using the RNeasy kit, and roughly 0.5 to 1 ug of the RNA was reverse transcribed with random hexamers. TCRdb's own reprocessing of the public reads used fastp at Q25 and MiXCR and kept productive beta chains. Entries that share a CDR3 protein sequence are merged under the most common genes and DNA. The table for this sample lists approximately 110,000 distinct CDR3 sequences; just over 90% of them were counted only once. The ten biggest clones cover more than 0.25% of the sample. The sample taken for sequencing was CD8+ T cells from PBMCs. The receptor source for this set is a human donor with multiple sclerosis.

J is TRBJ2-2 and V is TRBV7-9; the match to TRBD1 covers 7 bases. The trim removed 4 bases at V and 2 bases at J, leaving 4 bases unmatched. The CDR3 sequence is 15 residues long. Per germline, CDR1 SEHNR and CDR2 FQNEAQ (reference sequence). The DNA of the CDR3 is TGTGCCAGCAGCTCGACAGGGTTTAACACCGGGGAGCTGTTTTTT. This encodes CASSSTGFNTGELFF.

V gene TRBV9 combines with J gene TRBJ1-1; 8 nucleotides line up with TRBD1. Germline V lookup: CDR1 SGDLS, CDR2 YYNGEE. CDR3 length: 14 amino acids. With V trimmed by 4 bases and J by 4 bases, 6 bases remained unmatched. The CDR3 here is CASSITGTGTEAFF. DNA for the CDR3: TGTGCCAGCAGCATTACCGGGACAGGCACTGAAGCTTTCTTT.

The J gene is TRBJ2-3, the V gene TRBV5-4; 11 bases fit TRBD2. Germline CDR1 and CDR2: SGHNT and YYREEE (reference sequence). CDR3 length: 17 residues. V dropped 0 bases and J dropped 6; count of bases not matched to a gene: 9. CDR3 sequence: CASSLAVTSGRRDTQYF. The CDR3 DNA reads TGTGCCAGCAGCTTGGCCGTTACTAGCGGGAGAAGGGATACGCAGTATTTT.

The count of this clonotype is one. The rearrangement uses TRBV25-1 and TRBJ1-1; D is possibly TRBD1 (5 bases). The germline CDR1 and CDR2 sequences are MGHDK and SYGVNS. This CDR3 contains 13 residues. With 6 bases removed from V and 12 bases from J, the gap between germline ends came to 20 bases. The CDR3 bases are TGTGCCAGCAGATACGGGGGTTCAATGGGGACTTTCTTT. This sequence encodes CASRYGGSMGTFF.

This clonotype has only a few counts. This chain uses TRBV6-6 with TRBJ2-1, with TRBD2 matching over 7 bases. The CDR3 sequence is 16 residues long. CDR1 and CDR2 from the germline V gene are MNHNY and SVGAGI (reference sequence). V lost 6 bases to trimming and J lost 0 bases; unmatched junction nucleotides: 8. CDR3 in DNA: TGTGCCAGCAGCCCCTCTGGCGGGAGCTCCTACAATGAGCAGTTCTTC. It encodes CASSPSGGSSYNEQFF.

The CDR3 bases are TGTGCCAGTATAGGGACCGTGTCTGGAAACACCATATATTTT. As protein: CASIGTVSGNTIYF. The chain combines TRBV19 with TRBJ1-3; tentatively, D is TRBD1 (5 bases). Germline CDR1 LNHDA, CDR2 SQIVND (reference sequence). The V and J ends lost 7 bases and 1 base respectively, with 11 bases between them. The CDR3 extends over 14 amino acids. The full variable domain, with the rest looked up from reference TRBV19 and TRBJ1-3, is DGGITQSPKYLFRKEGQNVTLSCEQNLNHDAMYWYRQDPGQGLRLIYYSQIVNDFQKGDIAEGYSVSREKKESFPLTVTSAQKNPTAFYLCASIGTVSGNTIYFGEGSWLTVV.

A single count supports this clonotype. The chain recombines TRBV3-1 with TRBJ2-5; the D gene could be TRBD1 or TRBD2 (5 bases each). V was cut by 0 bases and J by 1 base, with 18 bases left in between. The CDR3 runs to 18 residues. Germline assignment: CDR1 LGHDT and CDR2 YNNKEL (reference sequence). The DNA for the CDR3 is TGTGCCAGCAGCCAAGATACTCCGCGGGCTGGGGGCCAAGAGACCCAGTACTTC. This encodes CASSQDTPRAGGQETQYF.